This record covers a single T cell receptor (beta chain). The specificity of this receptor is unknown. No clone much larger than this one lies a single base away; base qualities are absent. CD3+CD8+ T cells were sorted from fresh PBMCs before TCR sequencing. These data originate in a study of immunodeficiency (dated 2019 in TCRdb). Regarding the complete study: To search for oligoclonality and VDJ recombination defects, the researchers carried out a repertoire analysis. Findings and caveats that apply to the study as a whole: Compared with control CD8+ T cells, patient CD8+ T cells had restricted TRB V-J pairing and reduced productive entropy. In entropy comparisons, n=3 (open circles) was shown for patients versus healthy controls, and a thymic development effect was only suggested as possible. Severe oligoclonality, as judged by top-100 and total clonotype frequencies, was observed in patient CD8+ T cells but not in patient CD4+ T cells.

CDR1 SGHNT and CDR2 YYREEE are derived from the germline V gene (reference sequence). The CDR3 starts with the cysteine, ends with the phenylalanine, and has 15 residues. Only CDR3 DNA is held: 45 bases, read in frame from base 1. V and J are trimmed by 1 base and 6 bases, and the gene matches miss 5 bases of the junction. Genomic DNA was extracted with the QIAamp DNA Blood Mini Kit and sent for immunoSEQ repertoire analysis. CDR3 regions were amplified by multiplex PCR from a standard quantity of genomic DNA template. PCR products were sequenced on an Illumina platform. As for the authors' bioinformatics: Alignment of sequences to a reference was performed, and V, D and J gene definitions were taken from IMGT. To eliminate PCR and sequencing errors, a nearest-neighbor clustering algorithm combined closely related sequences. V, D and J usage in productive unique and total sequences was analyzed using ImmunoSEQ Analyzer tools and R version 3.6.1. In TCRdb, the immuneACCESS table is reduced to in-frame sequences with V and J assigned. These tables do not hold every clone; where another copy was compared, an unresolved V gene accounts for under half, and the others remain unexplained. From that table come the V and J calls and clone size; the DNA was used to work out D and trimming. This sample lists over a thousand clones; 85% to 95% were detected once. The leading ten clones occupy about 2.8% of the sample.

Input material: CD8+ T cells from blood. This receptor chain uses TRBV5-4 and TRBJ2-1, and 9 bases in between align with TRBD2. The receptor was derived from a human donor in good health. The DNA reads as follows: TGTGCCAGCAGCTTGTCGGGACTAGCCTCCAATGAGCAGTTCTTC. It codes for CASSLSGLASNEQFF.